The 6 T cell receptor beta chains below come from one sample, sequenced in a study of identical twins. TCRdb fed the 5' RACE reads into MiXCR, producing one record per CDR3 protein. The data hold about 240,000 distinct CDR3 sequences, with approximately 12% observed a single time. This sample was also put to use in a study of yellow fever vaccine responses in identical twins.

Sequenced input: memory (CD45RO+) T cells sorted from blood. These receptors all come from a woman aged 18-35 years in good health.

This clonotype was counted only a few times. V gene TRBV5-1 combines with J gene TRBJ2-5; 7 positions agree with TRBD1. From germline, CDR1 is SGHRS and CDR2 YFSETQ. V gave up 4 bases and J gave up 5 bases; unmatched junction bases: 8. This CDR3 spans 14 amino acids. This CDR3 is CASSPGQSRETQYF. Written as DNA, the CDR3 is TGCGCCAGCAGCCCGGGACAGTCGAGGGAGACCCAGTACTTC.

This clonotype was recorded a few times. The rearrangement uses TRBV5-1 and TRBJ2-5; D gene ambiguous. V lost 5 bases and J 1 base, leaving 9 bases between the germline ends. Germline CDR1 SGHRS, CDR2 YFSETQ. The CDR3 totals 13 residues. The CDR3 is CASSQMVQETQYF. CDR3 in DNA: TGCGCCAGCAGTCAGATGGTCCAAGAGACCCAGTACTTC.

The chain recombines TRBV3-1 with TRBJ2-1, with D unresolved. With 1 base removed from V and 5 bases from J, the gap between germline ends came to 9 bases. The CDR3 contains 14 residues. The V gene's germline CDR1 is LGHDT and CDR2 YNNKEL (reference sequence). CDR3 sequence reads: CASSQAAGHNEQFF. The CDR3, as DNA: TGTGCCAGCAGCCAAGCGGCAGGCCACAATGAGCAGTTCTTC.

This clonotype occurred a few times. J is TRBJ2-1 and V is TRBV20-1; 14 nucleotides agree with TRBD2. J gave up 9 bases and V 6 bases, and 10 bases lay outside the gene matches. This CDR3 spans 15 amino acids. The germline V gene has CDR1 DFQATT and CDR2 SNEGSKA (reference sequence). CDR3: CSAKGLAGDSGEQFF. CDR3 DNA sequence: TGCAGTGCCAAGGGACTAGCGGGGGATTCAGGTGAGCAGTTCTTC.

This clonotype was seen a handful of times. CDR3 sequence reads: CASSFAVVGANVLTF. The CDR3 coding sequence is TGCGCCAGCAGCTTCGCAGTGGTGGGGGCCAACGTCCTGACTTTC. The chain uses TRBV5-1 and TRBJ2-6, with D hard to call. CDR1 SGHRS and CDR2 YFSETQ come from the germline V gene. CDR3 size: 15 residues. V was clipped by 2 bases and J by 4 bases, with 10 bases between them.

This clonotype has a count of ten or more. V usage is TRBV3-1 and J usage is TRBJ1-1; no reliable D call. V shed 1 base and J shed 0 bases, with 12 bases lying between them. CDR1 and CDR2 from the germline V gene are LGHDT and YNNKEL (reference sequence). CDR3 length: 16 residues. The CDR3 DNA reads as TGTGCCAGCAGCCAAGCCTCCCGATATATGAACACTGAAGCTTTCTTT. Its protein is CASSQASRYMNTEAFF.